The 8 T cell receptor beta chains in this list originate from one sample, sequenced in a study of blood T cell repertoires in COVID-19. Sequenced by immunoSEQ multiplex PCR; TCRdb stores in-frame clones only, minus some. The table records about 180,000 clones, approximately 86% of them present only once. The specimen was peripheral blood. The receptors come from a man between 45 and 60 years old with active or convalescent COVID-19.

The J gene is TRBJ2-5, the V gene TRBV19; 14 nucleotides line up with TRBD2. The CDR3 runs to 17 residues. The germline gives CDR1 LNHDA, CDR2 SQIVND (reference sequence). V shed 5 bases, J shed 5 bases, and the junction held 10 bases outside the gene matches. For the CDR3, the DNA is TGTGCCAGTAGTCCCGGGACTAGCGGGAGCTACAAGGAGACCCAGTACTTC. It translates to CASSPGTSGSYKETQYF.

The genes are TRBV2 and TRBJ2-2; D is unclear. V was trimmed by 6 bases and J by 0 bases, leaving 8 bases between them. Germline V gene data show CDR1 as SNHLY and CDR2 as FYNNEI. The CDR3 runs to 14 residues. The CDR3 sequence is CASRWQTNTGELFF. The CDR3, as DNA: TGTGCCAGCAGGTGGCAGACGAACACCGGGGAGCTGTTTTTT.

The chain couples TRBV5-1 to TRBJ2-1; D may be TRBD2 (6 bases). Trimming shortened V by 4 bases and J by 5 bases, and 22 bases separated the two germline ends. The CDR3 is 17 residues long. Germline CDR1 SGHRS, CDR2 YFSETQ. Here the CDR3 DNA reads TGCGCCAGCAGCGTTCAAGCTTCGGGGACTGGGAACAATGAGCAGTTCTTC. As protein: CASSVQASGTGNNEQFF.

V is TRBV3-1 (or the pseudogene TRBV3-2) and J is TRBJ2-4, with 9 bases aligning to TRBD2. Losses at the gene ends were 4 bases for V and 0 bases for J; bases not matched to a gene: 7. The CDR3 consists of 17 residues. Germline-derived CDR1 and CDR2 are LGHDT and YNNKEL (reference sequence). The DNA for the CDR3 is TGTGCCAGCAGCCGAAACCTAGCGGGGATAGCCAAAAACATTCAGTACTTC. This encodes CASSRNLAGIAKNIQYF.

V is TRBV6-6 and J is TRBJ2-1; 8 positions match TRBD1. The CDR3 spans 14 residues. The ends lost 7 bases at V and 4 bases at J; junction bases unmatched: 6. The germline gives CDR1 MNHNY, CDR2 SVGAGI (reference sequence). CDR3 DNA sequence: TGTGCCAGCAAGGACAGGGAAGATTACAATGAGCAGTTCTTC. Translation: CASKDREDYNEQFF.

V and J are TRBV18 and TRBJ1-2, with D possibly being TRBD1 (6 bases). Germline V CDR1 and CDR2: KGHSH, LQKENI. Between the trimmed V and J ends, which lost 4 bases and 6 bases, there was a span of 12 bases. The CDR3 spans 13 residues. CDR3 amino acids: CASSLGQKDGYTF. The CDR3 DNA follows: TGTGCCAGCTCACTCGGACAGAAAGATGGCTACACCTTC.

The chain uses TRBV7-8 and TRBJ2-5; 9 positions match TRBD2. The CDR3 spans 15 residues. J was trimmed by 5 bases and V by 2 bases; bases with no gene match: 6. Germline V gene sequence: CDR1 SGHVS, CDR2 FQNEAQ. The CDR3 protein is CASSLSAGGRETQYF. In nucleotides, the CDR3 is TGTGCCAGCAGCTTATCCGCGGGAGGGCGTGAGACCCAGTACTTC.

The CDR3 DNA reads TGTGCCAGCAGTTACTCGAGACAGCAGAACACTGAAGCTTTCTTT. Its protein is CASSYSRQQNTEAFF. The V and J genes are TRBV6-7 and TRBJ1-1, with D tentatively TRBD1 (5 bases). TRBV6-7 counts as an open reading frame of uncertain function. The CDR3 runs 15 residues. The V end lost 0 bases, the J end lost 1 base, and 9 bases lay between the germline ends.